This TCR beta chain originates from a study of Tregs in tolerant kidney transplant recipients. With 4 bases removed from V and 5 bases from J, the gap between germline ends came to 16 bases. The germline V gene has CDR1 SGHRS and CDR2 YFSETQ. The CDR3 contains 14 residues. Points on this clone: Its target is not known.

TCRdb's table, derived via immunoSEQ multiplex PCR, lists solely in-frame clones and lacks some. The sample lists around 120,000 clones; around 94% were seen once. Whole-study results and caveats: Validation in larger populations is needed because few patients were studied.

The sample taken for sequencing was CD4+ T cells from blood. The sequence was obtained from a human donor in good health. The chain links TRBV5-1 to TRBJ2-7; D perhaps matches TRBD2 (6 bases). CDR3 DNA: TGCGCCAGCAGCCCTAGCGTAAGGGAAAACGAGCAGTACTTC. Protein sequence: CASSPSVRENEQYF.